Described below is a single T cell receptor beta chain sequence and its context. Its antigen is not known. This specimen belongs to a study of T-cell memory formation after mild COVID-19. Study summary: Clusters were largely donor specific. Study conclusions and caveats: The main location of contracting CD4+ clones was CM and EM, and that of contracting CD8+ clones was EMRA. Clones that got smaller from day 15 to 85 had even CD4/CD8, while clones growing later tipped toward CD4+.

This CDR3 contains 15 residues. V trimming: 0 bases; J trimming: 4 bases; junction bases outside the gene matches: 3. Germline V gene data show CDR1 as SGHTA and CDR2 as FQGNSA. 5'RACE primed from the constant segment yielded TCR alpha and TCR beta cDNA libraries bearing sample barcodes and UMIs. TCRdb ran MiXCR on the 5' RACE reads and lists one entry per CDR3 protein. The sample holds under 550,000 distinct CDR3 sequences, about 20% seen once. This TCR was recovered from a man between 18 and 35 years old who had mild COVID-19 (a few samples of this study predate the infection). Cell type and time point are not known. Sequenced: PBMCs or a T cell subset sorted from them (not recorded which). The chain employs TRBV7-2 and TRBJ1-2, with 9 bases fitting TRBD1. In nucleotides, the CDR3 is TGTGCCAGCAGCTTAGCGCGGACAGGGGTCTATGGCTACACCTTC. Its translation: CASSLARTGVYGYTF.